The clone carrying this T cell receptor beta chain appeared a few times. Its antigen is still unknown. The data derive from a study of regulatory T cells. Amplification used 52 TRBV primers and 13 TRBJ primers. Repertoires were generated with immunoSEQ multiplex PCR, while TCRdb's copy carries only in-frame clones and drops some. The profile shows approximately 31,000 clones, about 93% of them singletons. The CDR3 length is 13 residues. The V gene end was trimmed by 7 bases and the J gene end by 3 bases; junction bases not matched to a gene: 5. Germline V gene lookup returns CDR1 MNHNS and CDR2 SASEGT. General study points: In CD3G-deficient patients, conventional CD4+ T cells were enriched for hydrophobic CDR3 residues at positions 6 and 7.

The chain links TRBV6-1 to TRBJ2-7; the match to TRBD2 covers 8 bases. Sequenced: conventional CD4+ T cells sorted from blood. This receptor was identified in a child aged 2 to 9 with CD3G deficiency. The CDR3 reads CASTEGLGYEQYF. The CDR3 nucleotides are TGTGCCAGCACGGAGGGACTAGGCTACGAGCAGTACTTC.